This TCR beta chain was documented in a study of T cells in Graves' hyperthyroidism and ophthalmopathy. Whole-study findings and limits: Clonotypes that were expanded in thyroid above 0.001 mostly appeared in blood too. In simple terms, a model built on 13 V-J features told ophthalmopathy apart from stable hyperthyroidism.

The source material, RNA transcripts, was used to amplify TCR beta CDR3 regions. The HTBI primer set served for first-round RT-PCR of the TCR CDR3. TCRdb re-called the multiplex PCR reads with MiXCR, one entry per CDR3 protein. The repertoire has approximately 740,000 distinct CDR3 sequences, roughly 15% of them found once; the top ten carry roughly 10%. Patients aged 18 to 65 with hyperthyroidism were newly diagnosed, with duration under 2 months. Diagnosing involved the use of clinical symptoms, serum thyroxine and TRAb, thyroid ultrasound and orbital computed tomography. This clonotype was counted ten times or more. Its cognate antigen is unknown. The junction had 5 bases not matched to a gene; V was cut back by 2 bases and J by 6 bases. Germline assignment: CDR1 DFQATT and CDR2 SNEGSKA (reference sequence). The CDR3 spans 13 residues.

The receptor's source is a woman under 30 with Graves' hyperthyroidism. The sequenced sample was blood. V and J are TRBV20-1 and TRBJ2-7; 9 positions match TRBD2. The CDR3 spells CSARLAGFREQYF. CDR3 sequence (DNA): TGCAGTGCTAGACTAGCGGGATTCCGCGAGCAGTACTTC.